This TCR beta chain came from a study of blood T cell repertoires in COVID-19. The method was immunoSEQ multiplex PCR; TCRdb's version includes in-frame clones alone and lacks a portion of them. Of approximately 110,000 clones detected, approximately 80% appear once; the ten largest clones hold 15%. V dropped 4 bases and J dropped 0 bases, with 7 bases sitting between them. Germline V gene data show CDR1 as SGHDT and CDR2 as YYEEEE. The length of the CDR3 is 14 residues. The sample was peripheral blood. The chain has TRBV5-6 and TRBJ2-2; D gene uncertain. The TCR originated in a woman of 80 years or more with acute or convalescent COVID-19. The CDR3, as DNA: TGTGCCAGCAGCCCGCCTACGAACACCGGGGAGCTGTTTTTT. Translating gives CASSPPTNTGELFF.